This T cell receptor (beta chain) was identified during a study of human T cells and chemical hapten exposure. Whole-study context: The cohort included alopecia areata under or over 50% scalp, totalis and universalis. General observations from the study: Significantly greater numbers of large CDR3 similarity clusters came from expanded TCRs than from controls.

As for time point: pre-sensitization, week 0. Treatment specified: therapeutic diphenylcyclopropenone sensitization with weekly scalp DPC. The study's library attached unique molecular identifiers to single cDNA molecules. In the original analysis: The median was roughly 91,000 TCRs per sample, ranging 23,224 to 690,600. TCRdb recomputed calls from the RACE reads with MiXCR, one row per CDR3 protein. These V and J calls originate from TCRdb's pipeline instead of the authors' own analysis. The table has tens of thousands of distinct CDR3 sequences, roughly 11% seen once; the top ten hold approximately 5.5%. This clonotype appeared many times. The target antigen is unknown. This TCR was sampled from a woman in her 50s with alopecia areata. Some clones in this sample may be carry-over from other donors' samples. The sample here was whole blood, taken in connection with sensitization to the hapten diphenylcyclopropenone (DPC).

The CDR3 bases are TGTGCCAGCAGCTTAGAGGGGGGGATAAGATCACCCCTCCACTTT. Its protein product is CASSLEGGIRSPLHF. The chain combines TRBV7-9 with TRBJ1-6, with D possibly being TRBD1 (6 bases). Germline CDR1 SEHNR, CDR2 FQNEAQ (reference sequence). The CDR3 covers 15 residues. V was clipped by 1 base and J by 10 bases, with 14 bases between them.